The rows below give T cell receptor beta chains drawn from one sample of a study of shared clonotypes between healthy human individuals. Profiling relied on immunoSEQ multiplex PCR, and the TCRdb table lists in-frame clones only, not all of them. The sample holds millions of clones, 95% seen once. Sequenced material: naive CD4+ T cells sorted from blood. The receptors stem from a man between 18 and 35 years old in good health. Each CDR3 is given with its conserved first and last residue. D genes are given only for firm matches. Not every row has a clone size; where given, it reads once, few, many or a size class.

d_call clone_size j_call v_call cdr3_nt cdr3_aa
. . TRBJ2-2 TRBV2 TGTGCCAGCAGTGAACGGGGACGGGGCAACACCGGGGAGCTGTTTTTT CASSERGRGNTGELFF
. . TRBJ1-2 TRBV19 TGTGCCAGTACCCCGGGCCAAGGCTATAACTATGGCTACACCTTC CASTPGQGYNYGYTF
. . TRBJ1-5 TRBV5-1 TGCGCCAGCAGCTTGTTCGCGGGGGCGGATCAGCCCCAGCATTTT CASSLFAGADQPQHF
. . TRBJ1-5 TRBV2 TGTGCCAGCAGTTATTCCGGGACCCCGGGCTTAAATCAGCCCCAGCATTTT CASSYSGTPGLNQPQHF
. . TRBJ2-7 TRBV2 TGTGCCAGCACTGGTGATCCAGGGATCTACGAGCAGTACTTC CASTGDPGIYEQYF
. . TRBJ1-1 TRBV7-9 TGTGCCAGCAGCTTAGACGCCGCTGAAGCTTTCTTT CASSLDAAEAFF
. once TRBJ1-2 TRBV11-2 TGTGCCAGCAGACGCATAGGGTCTAACTATGGCTACACCTTC CASRRIGSNYGYTF
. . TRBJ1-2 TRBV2 TGTGCCAGCAGTGCCCGGACTCATGACTCCCTATACACCTTC CASSARTHDSLYTF
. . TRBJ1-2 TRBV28 TGTGCCAGCAGTCCACCATGGGGGGCGCCTAACTATGGCTACACCTTC CASSPPWGAPNYGYTF
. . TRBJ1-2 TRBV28 TGTGCCAGCGGGATAGACAAAAACTATGGCTACACCTTC CASGIDKNYGYTF
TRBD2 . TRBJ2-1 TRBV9 TGTGCCAGCAGCCCCCGACTAGCGGGAGGCGGTAATGAGCAGTTCTTC CASSPRLAGGGNEQFF
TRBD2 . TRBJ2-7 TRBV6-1 TGTGCCAGCGGAGGGCGGGGGAAAGACTACGAGCAGTACTTC CASGGRGKDYEQYF
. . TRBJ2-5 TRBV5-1 TGCGCCAGCAGCTCCGATACAGGGCGGCAAGAGACCCAGTACTTC CASSSDTGRQETQYF
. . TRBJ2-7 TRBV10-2 TGCGCCAGCAGTGGACAGCGGTACGAGCAGTACTTC CASSGQRYEQYF
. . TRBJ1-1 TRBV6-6 TGTGCCAGCAGTTACTCCGGGCCACCGACTGAAGCTTTCTTT CASSYSGPPTEAFF
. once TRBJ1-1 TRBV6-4 TGTCCCCGATGGGGGACTGAAGCTTTCTTT CPRWGTEAFF
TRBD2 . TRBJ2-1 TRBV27 TGTGCCAGCGGACGAAGCGGGGGAGGGCCTGGTGAGCAGTTCTTC CASGRSGGGPGEQFF
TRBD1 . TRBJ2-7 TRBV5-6 TGTGCCAGCAGGTTCGTTGGACAGGGTTCCTACGAGCAGTACTTC CASRFVGQGSYEQYF
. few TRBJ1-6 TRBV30 TGTGCCTGGAGCGGACTCACCTGGAATTCACCCCTCCACTTT CAWSGLTWNSPLHF
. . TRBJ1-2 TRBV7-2 TGTGCCAGCAGCCTAGAGCCCGGCTATGGCTACACCTTC CASSLEPGYGYTF
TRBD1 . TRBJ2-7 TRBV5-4 TGTGCCAGCAGCACAGGACAGGGCTACGAGCAGTACTTC CASSTGQGYEQYF
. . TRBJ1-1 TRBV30 TGTGCCTGGAGTCCTGACAGATATTCTGAAGCTTTCTTT CAWSPDRYSEAFF
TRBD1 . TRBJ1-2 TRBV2 TGTGCCAGCAGCAGGGGGCGGGGAGCTAACTATGGCTACACCTTC CASSRGRGANYGYTF
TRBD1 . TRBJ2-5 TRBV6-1 TGTGCCAGCAGTGGTGGGGACAGGGGAGAGACCCAGTACTTC CASSGGDRGETQYF
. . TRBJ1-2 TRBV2 TGTGCCAGCAGGGACGACAGTCCCTATGGCTACACCTTC CASRDDSPYGYTF
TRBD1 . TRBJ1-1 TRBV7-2 TGTGCCAGCAGCCTAAGGACAGGCGGAGACACTGAAGCTTTCTTT CASSLRTGGDTEAFF
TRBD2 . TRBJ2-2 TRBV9 TGTGCCAGCAGCGTCGGACTAGCGGGGAACACCGGGGAGCTGTTTTTT CASSVGLAGNTGELFF
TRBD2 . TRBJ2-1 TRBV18 TGTGCCAGCTCGCCGACTAGCGGACGCAACAATGAGCAGTTCTTC CASSPTSGRNNEQFF
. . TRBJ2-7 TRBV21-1 TGTGCCAGCAGCAAAGAGACAGCTCACTACGAGCAGTACTTC CASSKETAHYEQYF
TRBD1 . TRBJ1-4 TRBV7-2 TGTGCCAGCAGCTTAGCGGGCCGGACAGGGCCTAATGAAAAACTGTTTTTT CASSLAGRTGPNEKLFF
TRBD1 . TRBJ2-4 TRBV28 TGTGCCAGCAGTCCCGCGAGACAGGGGGCGAACATTCAGTACTTC CASSPARQGANIQYF
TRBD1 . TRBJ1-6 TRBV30 TGTGCCTGGAGTTCGACAGGGTTTGAGTCACCCCTCCACTTT CAWSSTGFESPLHF
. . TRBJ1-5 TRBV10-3 TGTGCCATCAGTCAGGCTGGCGACGGCAATCAGCCCCAGCATTTT CAISQAGDGNQPQHF
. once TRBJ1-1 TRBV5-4 TGTGCCAGCAGAACCGACAGGTCGGCGGACACTGAAGCTTTCTTT CASRTDRSADTEAFF
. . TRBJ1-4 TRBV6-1 TGTGCCAGCAGTGGCAACCGGGACAATCTTGAAAAACTGTTTTTT CASSGNRDNLEKLFF
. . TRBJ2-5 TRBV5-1 TGCGCCAGCAGCCAGACAGGGAGGGTAGAAGAGACCCAGTACTTC CASSQTGRVEETQYF
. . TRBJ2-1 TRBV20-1 TGCAGTGCCATGGACTACCCGCTCGGGTTCTTC CSAMDYPLGFF
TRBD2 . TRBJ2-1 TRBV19 TGTGCCAGTAGCTGGCGGGAGGGGAGGAATGAGCAGTTCTTC CASSWREGRNEQFF
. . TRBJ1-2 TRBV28 TGTGCCAGCAGTTTTAGGGATAACTATGGCTACACCTTC CASSFRDNYGYTF
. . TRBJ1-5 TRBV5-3 TGTGCCAGAAGCTTGGGTTTAGCAAATCAGCCCCAGCATTTT CARSLGLANQPQHF
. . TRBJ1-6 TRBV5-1 TGCGCCAGCAGCTTATCAGGGCTGCTGGATTCACCCCTCCACTTT CASSLSGLLDSPLHF